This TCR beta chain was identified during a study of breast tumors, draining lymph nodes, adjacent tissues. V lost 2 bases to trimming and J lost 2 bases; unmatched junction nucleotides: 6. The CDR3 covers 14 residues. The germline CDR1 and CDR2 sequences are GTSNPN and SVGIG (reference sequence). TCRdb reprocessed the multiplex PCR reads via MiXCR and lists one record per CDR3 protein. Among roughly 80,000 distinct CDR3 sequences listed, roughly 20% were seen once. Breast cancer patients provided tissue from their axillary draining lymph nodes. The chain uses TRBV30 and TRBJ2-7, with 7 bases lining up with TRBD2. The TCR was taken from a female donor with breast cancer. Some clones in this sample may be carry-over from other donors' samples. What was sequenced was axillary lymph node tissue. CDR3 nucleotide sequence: TGTGCCTGGAGTCCCCCCGGGACTACCTACGAGCAGTACTTC. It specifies CAWSPPGTTYEQYF.